This T cell receptor (beta chain) originates from a study of shared clonotypes between healthy human individuals. From germline, CDR1 is SGHTA and CDR2 FQGNSA. With 2 bases clipped from V and 1 base from J, the junction kept 4 bases outside the gene matches. This CDR3 spans 16 amino acids. Sequencing was performed with immunoSEQ multiplex PCR; in TCRdb, only in-frame clones are kept and a portion is missing. The sample holds around 1.1 million clones, 77% seen once. This clonotype was obtained from a man aged 18 to 29 in good health. Some clones in this sample may be carry-over from other donors' samples. The chain has TRBV7-2 and TRBJ1-1; 10 bases fit TRBD1. The sequencing sample was made of memory CD4+ T cells from PBMCs. Subset described: CD45RA-negative fraction. As DNA, the CDR3 is TGTGCCAGCAGCTTATTCCGACAGGGGGCGAACACTGAAGCTTTCTTT. This encodes CASSLFRQGANTEAFF.